The rows below give T cell receptor beta chains drawn from one sample of a study of memory B cells and T cells in multiple sclerosis. Produced via immunoSEQ multiplex PCR; TCRdb's table is partial and in-frame only. Seen here are approximately 30,000 clones, around 88% observed once, and the top ten hold 2% to 3%. Which antigens these TCRs recognize remains unknown. Sequences were obtained from PBMCs from blood kept in culture. The origin of the receptors is a human donor with multiple sclerosis. Each CDR3 is given with its conserved first and last residue. The D gene is left open where the match is weak. The size of a clone is reported for some rows only, either as once, few or many, or as a class for expanded clones.

size,D,V,J,DNA,CDR3
NA,NA,TRBV9,TRBJ2-2,TGTGCCAGCTCCGGAAACACCGGGGAGCTGTTTTTT,CASSGNTGELFF
NA,NA,TRBV6-1,TRBJ2-7,TGTGCCAGCAGTGATAGAGGGGAAAGCTCCTACGAGCAGTACTTC,CASSDRGESSYEQYF
NA,TRBD1,TRBV2,TRBJ2-2,TGTGCCAGCAGACAGGGGTCGAACACCGGGGAGCTGTTTTTT,CASRQGSNTGELFF
few,NA,TRBV19,TRBJ1-5,TGTGCCAGTAAAGCAGGGGTCAATCAGCCCCAGCATTTT,CASKAGVNQPQHF
NA,NA,TRBV6-1,TRBJ1-1,TGTGCCAGCAGTGTCCCATTCACTGAAGCTTTCTTT,CASSVPFTEAFF
NA,NA,TRBV19,TRBJ2-3,TGTGCCAGTACCCGGGGGCAGACTCTACTAAGCACAGATACGCAGTATTTT,CASTRGQTLLSTDTQYF
once,NA,TRBV7-9,TRBJ1-4,TGTGCCAGCAGCTCGGACGCAACTAATGAAAAACTGTTTTTT,CASSSDATNEKLFF
NA,NA,TRBV5-6,TRBJ2-5,TGTGCCAGCAGCTTGTTTCAGGGCAAAGAGACCCAGTACTTC,CASSLFQGKETQYF
NA,TRBD1,TRBV4-1,TRBJ2-7,TGCGCCAGCAGCCAGGGGGACAGGGCCTCCTACGAGCAGTACTTC,CASSQGDRASYEQYF
NA,TRBD2,TRBV7-9,TRBJ2-1,TGTGCCAGCAGCTTACCGTCCAGCGGGAGAGGGTCCTACAATGAGCAGTTCTTC,CASSLPSSGRGSYNEQFF
once,TRBD2,TRBV7-9,TRBJ2-5,TGTGCCAGCAGCCTAGGGGGGAGCGGGGGCCATCCCAGGGAGACCCAGTACTTC,CASSLGGSGGHPRETQYF
NA,NA,TRBV29-1,TRBJ1-1,TGCAGCCCCCGGGGGGGGCTGAAGACTGAAGCTTTCTTT,CSPRGGLKTEAFF
NA,TRBD2,TRBV5-6,TRBJ2-2,TGTGCCAGCAGCTTGTTCGGGGGGGCGAACACCGGGGAGCTGTTTTTT,CASSLFGGANTGELFF
NA,NA,TRBV9,TRBJ2-7,TGTGCCAGCAGCGTAATGGACGGATCCTACGAGCAGTACTTC,CASSVMDGSYEQYF
NA,NA,TRBV5-6,TRBJ2-1,TGTGCCAGCAGCTTGGACTTTCGGACGAGCTACAATGAGCAGTTCTTC,CASSLDFRTSYNEQFF
few,NA,TRBV6-6,TRBJ1-4,TGTGCCAGCAGGGTGACAGGAACTAATGAAAAACTGTTTTTT,CASRVTGTNEKLFF